This TCR beta chain was sequenced during a study of radiation and T cells in renal cell carcinoma. Assay used: immunoSEQ multiplex PCR; TCRdb lists only in-frame clones, some missing. The sample yields tens of thousands of clones, more than 80% seen once. V lost 6 bases and J lost 4, with 10 bases in between. The length of the CDR3 is 13 residues. Germline V gene data show CDR1 as MNHEY and CDR2 as SMNVEV (reference sequence). Documented time point: blood 2 weeks post-SBRT. Treatment reported: 15 Gy SBRT to primary tumor, nephrectomy 4 weeks later. The sequences come from blood, collected from a patient whose treatment included radiotherapy and nephrectomy. This chain links TRBV27 with TRBJ1-5, with D perhaps matching TRBD1 (5 bases). The receptor's source is a woman in her 70s with renal cell carcinoma. The CDR3 bases are TGTGCCAGCAGACAGGCAGGGAATCAGCCCCAGCATTTT. Protein sequence: CASRQAGNQPQHF.